The next 30 T cell receptor beta chains were all read from a single sample in a study of blood T cell repertoires in COVID-19. Assay: immunoSEQ multiplex PCR; the TCRdb copy retains only in-frame clones and omits some. Seen here are about 68,000 clones, approximately 84% observed once, and the top ten hold around 9.5%. Sequencing input: peripheral blood. The receptors stem from a man aged 45-60 years with active COVID-19.

The rearrangement uses TRBV2 and TRBJ1-3; tentative D call: TRBD1 (5 bases). CDR1 SNHLY and CDR2 FYNNEI come from the germline V gene. Between the trimmed V and J ends, which lost 3 bases and 0 bases, there was a span of 6 bases. The CDR3 loop spans 14 amino acids. CDR3: CASSDRVSGNTIYF. As DNA, the CDR3 is TGTGCCAGCAGTGACAGGGTCTCTGGAAACACCATATATTTT.

V gene TRBV3-1 (or the pseudogene TRBV3-2) combines with J gene TRBJ2-3; D may be TRBD2 (5 bases). V lost 0 bases and J lost 7, with 11 bases in between. Germline V gene data show CDR1 as LGHDT and CDR2 as YNNKEL (reference sequence). The CDR3 extends over 14 amino acids. DNA for the CDR3: TGTGCCAGCAGCCAAGATATAACTAGGAATACGCAGTATTTT. Translated: CASSQDITRNTQYF.

Notes on this clone: One end of the junction is discordant with germline, which a read error may explain. The chain uses TRBV2 and TRBJ2-7; 7 nucleotides line up with TRBD2. Germline lookup yields CDR1 SNHLY and CDR2 FYNNEI. The CDR3 is made up of 13 amino acids. CDR3 in DNA: TGTGCCAGCATCAGGGAGGGAGGGTCGAGCTCTTCCTTC. Protein sequence: CASIREGGSSSSF.

The chain is built from TRBV6-5 and TRBJ2-7; 7 nucleotides agree with TRBD1. The germline CDR1 and CDR2 sequences are MNHEY and SVGAGI. CDR3 length: 13 residues. The V gene end was trimmed by 7 bases and the J gene end by 4 bases; junction bases not matched to a gene: 7. The CDR3 nucleotides are TGTGCCAGCACAGGGACAGAACCTTACGAGCAGTACTTC. Encoded protein: CASTGTEPYEQYF.

The chain joins TRBV4-3 to TRBJ2-7; a weak D match, TRBD1 (6 bases). CDR1 LGHNA and CDR2 YSLEER come from the germline V gene. Trimming removed 1 base from V and 0 bases from J, with 10 bases in between. CDR3 length equals 15 residues. The CDR3 nucleotides read TGCGCCAGCAGCCAAGTCCAGGGGAGCTCCTACGAGCAGTACTTC. It codes for CASSQVQGSSYEQYF.

The chain has TRBV5-6 and TRBJ2-7, with TRBD1 matching 9 bases. The V segment lost 6 bases and the J segment 1 base; nucleotides outside the gene matches: 5. Germline V gene lookup returns CDR1 SGHDT and CDR2 YYEEEE. The CDR3 sequence is 14 residues long. CDR3 nucleotides: TGTGCCAGCAAAGGACAGGGGAATTCCTACGAGCAGTACTTC. Translation: CASKGQGNSYEQYF.

The CDR3, as DNA: TGTGCCTGGAGAGGGGTGAACACTGAAGCTTTCTTT. As protein: CAWRGVNTEAFF. The chain joins TRBV30 to TRBJ1-1, with a weak D call TRBD1 (5 bases). Germline loops: CDR1 GTSNPN, CDR2 SVGIG (reference sequence). The ends were cut back, 3 bases at V and 0 bases at J, with 5 bases in the middle. CDR3 size: 12 residues.

The CDR3 loop is CASSVTGTGVQETQYF. The CDR3 DNA sequence: TGTGCCAGCAGCGTCACCGGGACAGGGGTCCAAGAGACCCAGTACTTC. The rearrangement joins TRBV9 to TRBJ2-5; 10 bases map to TRBD1. The CDR3 length is 16 residues. V lost 2 bases and J lost 1; bases outside the gene matches: 5. Germline loops: CDR1 SGDLS, CDR2 YYNGEE.

The V call is TRBV7-2, the J call TRBJ1-6, with 8 bases aligning to TRBD1. This CDR3 has 16 amino acids. V gave up 1 base and J gave up 10 bases; unmatched junction bases: 9. The V gene's germline CDR1 is SGHTA and CDR2 FQGNSA. The CDR3 coding sequence is TGTGCCAGCAGCTTAGATTTTGCCAGGGGGCAATCACCCCTCCACTTT. As protein: CASSLDFARGQSPLHF.

This chain links TRBV29-1 with TRBJ1-2; 7 nucleotides agree with TRBD1. CDR3 length equals 12 residues. Germline loops: CDR1 SQVTM, CDR2 ANQGSEA. V lost 6 bases to trimming and J lost 6 bases; unmatched junction nucleotides: 7. The CDR3 DNA reads as TGCAGCGTCGATGAAGGGGGCCATGGCTACACCTTC. It translates to CSVDEGGHGYTF.

The chain uses TRBV9 and TRBJ2-3; D perhaps matches TRBD1 (8 bases). CDR1 is SGDLS and CDR2 is YYNGEE in the germline V gene. The germline V and J ends were trimmed by 0 bases and 1 base, with 12 bases remaining between them. The CDR3 contains 16 residues. CDR3 sequence reads: CASSVGGGQGTDTQYF. The CDR3 nucleotides are TGTGCCAGCAGCGTAGGGGGGGGACAGGGCACAGATACGCAGTATTTT.

This chain uses TRBV19 with TRBJ2-4; maybe TRBD2 (6 bases). V gave up 11 bases and J gave up 7 bases, with 21 bases separating them. Germline CDR1 is LNHDA and CDR2 is SQIVND (reference sequence). The CDR3 is made up of 14 amino acids. This CDR3 is CASGARERLNIQYF. As DNA, the CDR3 is TGTGCCTCTGGTGCCCGGGAGAGGCTCAACATTCAGTACTTC.

V gene TRBV7-9 combines with J gene TRBJ1-6; TRBD1 matches 7 bases. V shed 8 bases and J 5 bases; nucleotides not matched to a gene: 3. The CDR3 extends over 13 amino acids. CDR1 is SEHNR, CDR2 FQNEAQ, per germline (reference sequence). The CDR3 region is CASRQGNNSPLHF. The CDR3 region has the DNA TGTGCCAGCCGACAGGGAAATAATTCACCCCTCCACTTT.

This rearrangement joins TRBV27 to TRBJ2-3; 7 bases match TRBD1. The CDR3 has 15 amino acids. CDR1 and CDR2 (germline): MNHEY, SMNVEV (reference sequence). The trim removed 4 bases at V and 2 bases at J, leaving 6 bases unmatched. The CDR3 region is CASSSPGQLTDTQYF. CDR3 nucleotides: TGTGCCAGCAGTTCGCCGGGACAGCTCACAGATACGCAGTATTTT.

The CDR3 region is CASSDGQPPYEQYF. CDR3 coding DNA: TGTGCCAGCAGTGACGGACAGCCCCCCTACGAGCAGTACTTC. The chain links TRBV2 to TRBJ2-7; perhaps TRBD1 as D (6 bases). Trimming shortened V by 3 bases and J by 2 bases, and 11 bases separated the two germline ends. This CDR3 is 14 amino acids long. From germline, CDR1 is SNHLY and CDR2 FYNNEI.

The table lists this clone with a count of one. This chain connects TRBV3-1 (or the pseudogene TRBV3-2) to TRBJ2-3, with 7 nucleotides matching TRBD1. V was clipped by 4 bases and J by 3 bases; unmatched bases: 7. CDR3 length: 15 residues. Germline CDR1 and CDR2: LGHDT and YNNKEL (reference sequence). The CDR3 nucleotides read TGTGCCAGCAGCCCGAGACAGGGTGGGACAGATACGCAGTATTTT. Translation: CASSPRQGGTDTQYF.

This chain connects TRBV7-2 to TRBJ1-5; perhaps TRBD1 as D (6 bases). Looked up from germline, CDR1 is SGHTA and CDR2 is FQGNSA. The CDR3 is 16 residues long. V gave up 1 base and J gave up 3 bases, with 13 bases separating them. The CDR3 spells CASSLVAWDTNQPQHF. The CDR3 coding sequence is TGTGCCAGCAGCTTAGTGGCCTGGGACACCAATCAGCCCCAGCATTTT.

The V gene is TRBV12-1, the J gene TRBJ2-1; the table names TRBD2, a call not compared with the DNA. TRBV12-1 is recorded as a pseudogene. This CDR3 is built from 16 residues. The CDR3 nucleotides are TGTGCCAGCAGCTCCCGCGGGGGGGCCAGGTTGGACGAGCAGTTCTTC. Its protein product is CASSSRGGARLDEQFF.

The rearrangement links TRBV7-9 to TRBJ2-7; D might be TRBD1 (6 bases). Deletions cut 5 bases from V and 2 bases from J, with 10 bases between. In germline, CDR1 is SEHNR, CDR2 FQNEAQ (reference sequence). The CDR3 consists of 13 residues. The CDR3 coding sequence is TGTGCCAGCAGCAAAGGGACACCCTACGAGCAGTACTTC. It codes for CASSKGTPYEQYF.

The chain is built from TRBV5-6 and TRBJ2-7; D possibly corresponds to TRBD1 (6 bases). CDR3 size: 13 residues. CDR1 is SGHDT, CDR2 YYEEEE, per germline. Trimming pared 3 bases from V and 2 bases from J, leaving 9 bases between. CDR3 sequence reads: CASSSDRAYEQYF. CDR3 coding DNA: TGTGCCAGCAGCTCGGACAGAGCCTACGAGCAGTACTTC.

The chain has TRBV15 and TRBJ2-7, with 7 nucleotides matching TRBD1. This CDR3 is built from 14 residues. V lost 1 base to trimming and J lost 4 bases; unmatched junction nucleotides: 4. Germline CDR1 and CDR2: LNHNV and YYDKDF (reference sequence). The CDR3 DNA sequence: TGTGCCACCAGCAGAGGGGGACAGCTGTACGAGCAGTACTTC. This sequence encodes CATSRGGQLYEQYF.

This clone was picked up a small number of times. The chain uses TRBV5-1 and TRBJ1-6, with 9 bases fitting TRBD1. Trimming removed 2 bases from V and 7 bases from J; junction bases left unmatched: 4. Germline CDR1 reads SGHRS; CDR2 reads YFSETQ. This CDR3 spans 15 amino acids. CDR3 nucleotide sequence: TGCGCCAGCAGCTTTCAGGGACAGGGAAATTCACCCCTCCACTTT. This codes for CASSFQGQGNSPLHF.

This sequence joins TRBV30 and TRBJ1-1, with 10 bases lining up with TRBD1. V lost 1 base, J lost 4 bases, and 6 bases stayed unmatched. Germline V gives CDR1 GTSNPN, CDR2 SVGIG (reference sequence). The CDR3 runs to 15 residues. The CDR3 is CAWSGQGARATEAFF. The CDR3 DNA sequence: TGTGCCTGGAGTGGACAGGGGGCGCGGGCCACTGAAGCTTTCTTT.

This clone was seen a single time. This chain uses TRBV3-1 (or the pseudogene TRBV3-2) with TRBJ2-5; D remains unclear. The CDR3 sequence is 11 residues long. The germline CDR1 and CDR2 sequences are LGHDT and YNNKEL (reference sequence). Trimming removed 5 bases from V and 5 bases from J, with 6 bases in between. CDR3 loop: CASSAGETQYF. CDR3 sequence (DNA): TGTGCCAGCAGCGCCGGGGAGACCCAGTACTTC.

V and J are TRBV2 and TRBJ2-5; TRBD1 matches 9 bases. Trimming cost V 5 bases and J 5 bases; bases outside gene matches: 9. The germline V gene has CDR1 SNHLY and CDR2 FYNNEI. This CDR3 is 15 amino acids long. In DNA form, the CDR3 reads TGTGCCAGCAGTCTATACAACAGGGGGCGGGAGACCCAGTACTTC. It codes for CASSLYNRGRETQYF. The variable domain in full, with the rest retrieved from reference TRBV2 and TRBJ2-5, is EPEVTQTPSHQVTQMGQEVILRCVPISNHLYFYWYRQILGQKVEFLVSFYNNEISEKSEIFDDQFSVERPDGSNFTLKIRSTKLEDSAMYFCASSLYNRGRETQYFGPGTRLLVL.

The J gene is TRBJ1-1, the V gene TRBV28; a possible D gene is TRBD1 (5 bases). The CDR3 extends over 16 amino acids. Germline lookup yields CDR1 MDHEN and CDR2 SYDVKM. The V end lost 4 bases, the J end lost 5 bases, and 20 bases lay between the germline ends. DNA for the CDR3: TGTGCCAGCAGTTCCTCATCCAAGGGGTATAGGACTGAAGCTTTCTTT. Its protein product is CASSSSSKGYRTEAFF. Using reference TRBV28 and TRBJ1-1 for the parts outside the CDR3, the full variable domain is DVKVTQSSRYLVKRTGEKVFLECVQDMDHENMFWYRQDPGLGLRLIYFSYDVKMKEKGDIPEGYSVSREKKERFSLILESASTNQTSMYLCASSSSSKGYRTEAFFGQGTRLTVV.

The rearrangement links TRBV7-2 to TRBJ2-2; 7 bases line up with TRBD1. V gave up 3 bases and J gave up 4 bases; unmatched junction bases: 5. From germline, CDR1 is SGHTA and CDR2 FQGNSA. The CDR3 is 15 amino acids. The CDR3 region has the DNA TGTGCCAGCAGCTTGGCGTCAGGGGGCACCGGGGAGCTGTTTTTT. This encodes CASSLASGGTGELFF.

The chain employs TRBV5-1 and TRBJ2-7, with TRBD2 as a possible D gene (5 bases). Trimming stripped 4 bases from V and 1 base from J, with 12 bases between. The CDR3 totals 14 residues. The germline V gene encodes CDR1 SGHRS and CDR2 YFSETQ. The DNA for the CDR3 is TGCGCCAGCAGCCGTGAGGGCTCGTCCTACGAGCAGTACTTC. This sequence encodes CASSREGSSYEQYF.

The V and J genes are TRBV5-4 and TRBJ2-1, with D perhaps TRBD1 (5 bases). CDR1 is SGHNT, CDR2 YYREEE, per germline (reference sequence). This CDR3 region has 15 residues. V was pared by 4 bases and J by 0 bases, with 11 bases between. CDR3 DNA: TGTGCCAGCAGCCGGACACTAAGCTCCTACAATGAGCAGTTCTTC. This gives the protein CASSRTLSSYNEQFF.

V is TRBV19 and J is TRBJ1-3; a weak D match, TRBD1 (6 bases). In germline, CDR1 is LNHDA, CDR2 SQIVND (reference sequence). V was shortened by 4 bases and J by 2 bases, with 12 bases between the two germline ends. The CDR3 is made up of 15 amino acids. The CDR3 here is CASSSTGNTGNTIYF. The CDR3 coding sequence is TGTGCCAGTAGTAGTACAGGGAATACTGGAAACACCATATATTTT.